Shown below are 3 T cell receptor beta chains from a single sample sequenced in a study of T-cell memory formation after mild COVID-19. TCRdb used MiXCR to reprocess the 5' RACE reads, holding one entry per CDR3 protein. The repertoire consists of 350,000 to 500,000 distinct CDR3 sequences, with under 20% occurring once and the leading ten covering roughly 21%. The sequenced sample consisted of PBMCs or a T cell subset sorted from them (not recorded which). The source is a man between 18 and 35 years old who had mild COVID-19 (a few samples of this study predate the infection). Cell type and time point are not known.

The chain has TRBV7-2 and TRBJ2-7, with 10 bases identical to TRBD2. V dropped 1 base and J dropped 3; count of bases not matched to a gene: 15. This CDR3 contains 19 residues. Germline V gene lookup returns CDR1 SGHTA and CDR2 FQGNSA. For the CDR3, the DNA is TGTGCCAGCAGCTTAGACTCGTTTAGCGGGGGGCCAGGGGGCTACGAGCAGTACTTC. Protein sequence: CASSLDSFSGGPGGYEQYF.

V and J are TRBV19 and TRBJ1-1, with 8 positions matching TRBD1. The germline CDR1 and CDR2 sequences are LNHDA and SQIVND (reference sequence). The V and J ends lost 9 bases and 3 bases, in that order; junction bases with no gene match: 12. This CDR3 is 15 amino acids long. CDR3 region: CASIDRGGVDTEAFF. CDR3 bases: TGTGCCAGCATCGACAGGGGAGGAGTGGACACTGAAGCTTTCTTT.

This clonotype has more than one count but fewer than ten. The V gene is TRBV29-1, the J gene TRBJ1-1; D gene unclear. CDR1 is SQVTM and CDR2 is ANQGSEA in the germline V gene. This CDR3 spans 11 amino acids. Trimming took 4 bases from V and 5 from J, leaving 8 bases between them. CDR3 DNA: TGCAGCGTTGTATTGGGGACTGAAGCTTTCTTT. Translated: CSVVLGTEAFF.